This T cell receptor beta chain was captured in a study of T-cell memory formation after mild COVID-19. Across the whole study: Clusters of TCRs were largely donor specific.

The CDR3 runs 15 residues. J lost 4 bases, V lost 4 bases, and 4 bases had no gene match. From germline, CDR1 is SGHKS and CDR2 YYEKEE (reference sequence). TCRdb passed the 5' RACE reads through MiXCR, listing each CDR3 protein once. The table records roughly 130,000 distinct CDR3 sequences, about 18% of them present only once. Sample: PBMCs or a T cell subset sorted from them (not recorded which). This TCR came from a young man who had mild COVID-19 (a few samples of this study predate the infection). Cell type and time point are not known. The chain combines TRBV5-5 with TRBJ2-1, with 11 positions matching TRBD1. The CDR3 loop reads CASSGTGGGYNEQFF. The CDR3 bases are TGTGCCAGCAGCGGGACAGGGGGGGGATACAATGAGCAGTTCTTC. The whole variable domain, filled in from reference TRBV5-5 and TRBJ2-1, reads DAGVTQSPTHLIKTRGQQVTLRCSPISGHKSVSWYQQVLGQGPQFIFQYYEKEERGRGNFPDRFSARQFPNYSSELNVNALLLGDSALYLCASSGTGGGYNEQFFGPGTRLTVL.